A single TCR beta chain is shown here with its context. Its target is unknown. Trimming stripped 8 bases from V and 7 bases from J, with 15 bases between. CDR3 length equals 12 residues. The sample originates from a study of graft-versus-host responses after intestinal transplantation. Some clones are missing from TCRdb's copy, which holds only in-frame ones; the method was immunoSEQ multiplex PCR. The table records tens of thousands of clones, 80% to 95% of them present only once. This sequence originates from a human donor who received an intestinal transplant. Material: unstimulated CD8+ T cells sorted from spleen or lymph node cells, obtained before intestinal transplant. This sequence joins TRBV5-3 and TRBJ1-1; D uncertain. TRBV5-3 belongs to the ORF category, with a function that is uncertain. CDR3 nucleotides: TGTGCCAGCAGCGGAGGTGGGGTTGAAGCTTTCTTT. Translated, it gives CASSGGGVEAFF.